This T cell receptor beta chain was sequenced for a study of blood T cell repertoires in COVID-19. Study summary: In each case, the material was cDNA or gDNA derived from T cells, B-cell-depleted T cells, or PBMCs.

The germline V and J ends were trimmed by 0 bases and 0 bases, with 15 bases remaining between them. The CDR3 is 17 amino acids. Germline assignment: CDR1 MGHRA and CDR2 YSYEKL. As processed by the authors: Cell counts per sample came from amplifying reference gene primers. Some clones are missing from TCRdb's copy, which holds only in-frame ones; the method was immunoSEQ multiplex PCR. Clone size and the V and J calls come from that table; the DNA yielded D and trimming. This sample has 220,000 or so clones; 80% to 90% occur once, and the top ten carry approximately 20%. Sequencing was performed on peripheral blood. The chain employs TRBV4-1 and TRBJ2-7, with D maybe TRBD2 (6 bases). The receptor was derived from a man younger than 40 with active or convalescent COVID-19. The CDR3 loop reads CASSQDRGSGSSYEQYF. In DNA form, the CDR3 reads TGCGCCAGCAGCCAAGATCGGGGTAGCGGAAGCTCCTACGAGCAGTACTTC.